What follows are 25 T cell receptor beta chains derived from one specimen sequenced in a study of cytomegalovirus exposure and HLA in healthy donors. PCR was performed using 60 Vbeta and 13 Jbeta primers. Produced via immunoSEQ multiplex PCR; TCRdb's table is partial and in-frame only. Of some 170,000 clones listed, approximately 80% are singletons. Material for sequencing was PBMCs. These receptors were collected from a woman aged 45-59 years in good health and CMV-seronegative.

V and J are TRBV19 and TRBJ1-2; D remains unclear. CDR3 size: 14 residues. Germline CDR1 and CDR2: LNHDA and SQIVND (reference sequence). The V gene lost 5 bases and the J gene lost 7 bases, with 17 bases spanning the gap. Here the CDR3 reads CASSPQEGWSGYTF. The CDR3 DNA reads TGTGCCAGTAGTCCCCAGGAGGGTTGGAGTGGCTACACCTTC. Variable domain in full (rest from reference TRBV19 and TRBJ1-2): DGGITQSPKYLFRKEGQNVTLSCEQNLNHDAMYWYRQDPGQGLRLIYYSQIVNDFQKGDIAEGYSVSREKKESFPLTVTSAQKNPTAFYLCASSPQEGWSGYTFGSGTRLTVV.

The chain combines TRBV5-1 with TRBJ2-3; 8 nucleotides align to TRBD1. V lost 1 base to trimming and J lost 6 bases; unmatched junction nucleotides: 4. The V gene's germline CDR1 is SGHRS and CDR2 YFSETQ. CDR3 size: 14 residues. CDR3 sequence reads: CASSLRQGADTQYF. The CDR3, as DNA: TGCGCCAGCAGCTTGCGGCAGGGGGCCGATACGCAGTATTTT.

The chain uses TRBV6-4 and TRBJ2-1, with 8 positions matching TRBD1. Germline V gene lookup returns CDR1 MRHNA and CDR2 SNTAGT. The V segment lost 6 bases and the J segment 3 bases; nucleotides outside the gene matches: 7. CDR3 length equals 15 residues. The CDR3 nucleotides are TGTGCCAGCAGCCTTCCGACAGGGGACTACAATGAGCAGTTCTTC. Residues: CASSLPTGDYNEQFF.

The V call is TRBV4-2, the J call TRBJ1-6; TRBD1 might be the D (5 bases). CDR3 length: 13 amino acids. V was shortened by 10 bases and J by 3 bases, with 10 bases between the two germline ends. Germline V gene lookup returns CDR1 LGHNA and CDR2 YNFKEQ. The CDR3 nucleotides read TGTGCCACACAACAGGACTATAATTCACCCCTCCACTTT. Its translation: CATQQDYNSPLHF.

This rearrangement joins TRBV4-1 to TRBJ2-1; 7 bases are shared with TRBD2. With 0 bases clipped from V and 2 bases from J, the junction kept 10 bases outside the gene matches. In germline, CDR1 is MGHRA, CDR2 YSYEKL. This CDR3 comprises 18 residues. The CDR3 reads CASSQEGGGLAAYNEQFF. CDR3 DNA sequence: TGCGCCAGCAGCCAAGAAGGAGGAGGGCTAGCGGCCTACAATGAGCAGTTCTTC.

The chain uses TRBV9 and TRBJ1-6; 9 bases agree with TRBD1. J gave up 4 bases and V 4 bases, and 9 bases lay outside the gene matches. CDR3 length equals 17 residues. Germline CDR1 SGDLS, CDR2 YYNGEE. DNA of the CDR3: TGTGCCAGCAGCTTATCCGGGACAGGGCCGTATAATTCACCCCTCCACTTT. As protein: CASSLSGTGPYNSPLHF.

The V gene is TRBV7-8, the J gene TRBJ2-2; 9 bases are shared with TRBD1. Germline loops: CDR1 SGHVS, CDR2 FQNEAQ. The CDR3 length is 15 residues. J lost 3 bases, V lost 3 bases, and 2 bases had no gene match. The CDR3 is CASSFGQGYTGELFF. CDR3 nucleotides: TGTGCCAGCAGCTTCGGACAGGGGTACACCGGGGAGCTGTTTTTT.

CDR3 in amino acids: CASAFMRGVLGSRETQYF. The CDR3 region has the DNA TGTGCTAGTGCCTTCATGAGGGGAGTTCTCGGGAGTCGAGAGACCCAGTACTTC. The chain combines TRBV12-5 with TRBJ2-5; a weak D match, TRBD2 (6 bases). The CDR3 loop spans 18 amino acids. Germline-derived CDR1 and CDR2 are LGHNT and FRNRAP. Between the trimmed V and J ends, which lost 7 bases and 4 bases, there was a span of 28 bases.

The rearrangement joins TRBV2 to TRBJ2-5, with unresolved D. Trimming took 5 bases from V and 5 from J, leaving 9 bases between them. This CDR3 is 12 amino acids long. From germline, CDR1 is SNHLY and CDR2 FYNNEI. The CDR3 DNA sequence: TGTGCCAGCAGTTTGCGTCCGGAGACCCAGTACTTC. It encodes CASSLRPETQYF.

This clone appeared once. This chain connects TRBV15 to TRBJ1-1, with unresolved D. The germline V gene has CDR1 LNHNV and CDR2 YYDKDF (reference sequence). The CDR3 contains 13 residues. The V and J ends lost 1 base and 5 bases respectively, with 8 bases between them. CDR3 coding DNA: TGTGCCACCAGCAGAGTTCCGAGGACTGAAGCTTTCTTT. Protein sequence: CATSRVPRTEAFF.

V usage is TRBV7-2 and J usage is TRBJ2-3; 7 nucleotides match TRBD2. CDR3 length: 15 amino acids. CDR1 is SGHTA and CDR2 is FQGNSA in the germline V gene. CDR3 DNA sequence: TGTGCTAGCCCCCCGGCGGGACTAAACACAGATACGCAGTATTTT. It specifies CASPPAGLNTDTQYF.

This chain joins TRBV6-4 and TRBJ2-1; 13 nucleotides agree with TRBD2. Germline loops: CDR1 MRHNA, CDR2 SNTAGT. J gave up 7 bases and V 4 bases, and 7 bases lay outside the gene matches. The CDR3 length is 16 residues. CDR3 sequence (DNA): TGTGCCAGCAGTGCAACTAGCGGGGGGGCGTGGAATGAGCAGTTCTTC. Protein product: CASSATSGGAWNEQFF.

The rearrangement joins TRBV10-1 to TRBJ2-3; TRBD2 matches at 11 bases. Germline trimming cut 4 bases from V and 4 bases from J; bases unmatched to any gene: 4. CDR1 is WNHNN and CDR2 is SYGVQD in the germline V gene (reference sequence). This CDR3 contains 15 residues. In DNA, the CDR3 is TGCGCCAGCAGTGTTCTAGCGGGAGGATCAGATACGCAGTATTTT. This translates into CASSVLAGGSDTQYF.

The chain couples TRBV5-1 to TRBJ1-5, with D hard to call. V was trimmed by 1 base and J by 3 bases, leaving 11 bases between them. CDR3 length: 15 amino acids. The germline gives CDR1 SGHRS, CDR2 YFSETQ. CDR3 nucleotide sequence: TGCGCCAGCAGCTTGATGGGCAGGAACAATCAGCCCCAGCATTTT. Its protein product is CASSLMGRNNQPQHF.

The chain links TRBV7-9 to TRBJ2-1; 9 nucleotides match TRBD1. The CDR3 consists of 16 residues. CDR1 is SEHNR, CDR2 FQNEAQ, per germline (reference sequence). The junction had 8 bases not matched to a gene; V was cut back by 4 bases and J by 4 bases. Here the CDR3 DNA reads TGTGCCAGCAGCTCAATGACGGGACAGGGTTACAATGAGCAGTTCTTC. As protein: CASSSMTGQGYNEQFF.

The J gene is TRBJ1-2, the V gene TRBV4-2, with 8 bases that match TRBD1. The CDR3 has 15 amino acids. The V segment lost 2 bases and the J segment 2 bases; nucleotides outside the gene matches: 4. Germline V lookup: CDR1 LGHNA, CDR2 YNFKEQ. The CDR3 protein is CASSQLDRGNYGYTF. CDR3 bases: TGTGCCAGCAGCCAACTAGACAGGGGAAACTATGGCTACACCTTC.

The table lists this clone with a few counts. The chain is built from TRBV28 and TRBJ1-2; possible D gene TRBD1, 5 bases. Germline loops: CDR1 MDHEN, CDR2 SYDVKM. The length of the CDR3 is 13 residues. V was pared by 6 bases and J by 2 bases, with 10 bases between. CDR3 loop: CASRSGENYGYTF. Here the CDR3 DNA reads TGTGCCAGCAGATCGGGGGAAAACTATGGCTACACCTTC.

The V call is TRBV28, the J call TRBJ1-2; D is perhaps TRBD1 (6 bases). Per germline, CDR1 MDHEN and CDR2 SYDVKM. V dropped 4 bases and J dropped 4 bases, with 19 bases sitting between them. There are 16 residues in the CDR3. The CDR3, as DNA: TGTGCCAGCAGTTCACACCAGACAGGTCTAGCCTATGGCTACACCTTC. As protein: CASSSHQTGLAYGYTF.

The chain combines TRBV18 with TRBJ2-5, with TRBD1 as a possible D gene (5 bases). The germline V gene encodes CDR1 KGHSH and CDR2 LQKENI. The CDR3 runs 14 residues. Deletions cut 1 base from V and 7 bases from J, with 13 bases between. The CDR3 spells CASSPREGAGTQYF. CDR3 DNA sequence: TGTGCCAGCTCACCACGAGAAGGGGCTGGGACCCAGTACTTC.

The gene calls are TRBV5-6 and TRBJ1-2; 7 bases fit TRBD1. CDR1 and CDR2 (germline): SGHDT, YYEEEE. The ends lost 2 bases at V and 0 bases at J; junction bases unmatched: 1. The CDR3 is 14 residues long. The CDR3 DNA reads TGTGCCAGCAGCTTTGGGACAGCTAACTATGGCTACACCTTC. Translated, it gives CASSFGTANYGYTF.

The J gene is TRBJ2-7, the V gene TRBV11-2; D call uncertain. Trimming cost V 0 bases and J 5 bases, with 8 bases left between them. Germline V gives CDR1 SGHAT, CDR2 FQNNGV. The CDR3 totals 13 residues. CDR3 sequence (DNA): TGTGCCAGCAGCTTAGATCCCCGGGACGAGCAGTACTTC. Translating it yields CASSLDPRDEQYF.

The chain uses TRBV6-5 and TRBJ2-7; 7 bases line up with TRBD2. In germline, CDR1 is MNHEY, CDR2 SVGAGI. This CDR3 region has 14 residues. V gave up 6 bases and J gave up 0 bases; unmatched junction bases: 5. The chain's CDR3 is CASRAAGTSYEQYF. The CDR3 DNA sequence: TGTGCCAGCAGGGCAGCGGGGACCTCCTACGAGCAGTACTTC.

With regard to this clone: One end of the junction varies from germline; a read error may be responsible. The chain links TRBV7-9 to TRBJ1-1; TRBD1 might be the D (6 bases). Germline CDR1 is SEHNR and CDR2 is FQNEAQ (reference sequence). This CDR3 comprises 15 residues. The CDR3 is CASSLVRGMNTGAFF. The DNA for the CDR3 is TGTGCCAGCAGCTTAGTGAGGGGGATGAACACTGGAGCTTTCTTT. The full variable domain, with the rest looked up from reference TRBV7-9 and TRBJ1-1, is DTGVSQNPRHKITKRGQNVTFRCDPISEHNRLYWYRQTLGQGPEFLTYFQNEAQLEKSRLLSDRFSAERPKGSFSTLEIQRTEQGDSAMYLCASSLVRGMNTGAFFGQGTRLTVV.

V and J are TRBV28 and TRBJ1-5, with a possible D match to TRBD1 (6 bases). V was cut by 7 bases and J by 6 bases, with 13 bases left in between. Germline lookup yields CDR1 MDHEN and CDR2 SYDVKM. The CDR3 is 13 residues long. The DNA for the CDR3 is TGTGCCAGCACGGACAGAATCGGTCAGCCCCAGCATTTT. Translated, it gives CASTDRIGQPQHF.

The rearrangement joins TRBV27 to TRBJ2-2; D call uncertain. The V gene's germline CDR1 is MNHEY and CDR2 SMNVEV (reference sequence). The germline V and J ends were trimmed by 7 bases and 0 bases, with 6 bases remaining between them. The CDR3 has 13 residues. For the CDR3, the DNA is TGTGCCAGCATCCCCGCGAACACCGGGGAGCTGTTTTTT. This encodes CASIPANTGELFF.